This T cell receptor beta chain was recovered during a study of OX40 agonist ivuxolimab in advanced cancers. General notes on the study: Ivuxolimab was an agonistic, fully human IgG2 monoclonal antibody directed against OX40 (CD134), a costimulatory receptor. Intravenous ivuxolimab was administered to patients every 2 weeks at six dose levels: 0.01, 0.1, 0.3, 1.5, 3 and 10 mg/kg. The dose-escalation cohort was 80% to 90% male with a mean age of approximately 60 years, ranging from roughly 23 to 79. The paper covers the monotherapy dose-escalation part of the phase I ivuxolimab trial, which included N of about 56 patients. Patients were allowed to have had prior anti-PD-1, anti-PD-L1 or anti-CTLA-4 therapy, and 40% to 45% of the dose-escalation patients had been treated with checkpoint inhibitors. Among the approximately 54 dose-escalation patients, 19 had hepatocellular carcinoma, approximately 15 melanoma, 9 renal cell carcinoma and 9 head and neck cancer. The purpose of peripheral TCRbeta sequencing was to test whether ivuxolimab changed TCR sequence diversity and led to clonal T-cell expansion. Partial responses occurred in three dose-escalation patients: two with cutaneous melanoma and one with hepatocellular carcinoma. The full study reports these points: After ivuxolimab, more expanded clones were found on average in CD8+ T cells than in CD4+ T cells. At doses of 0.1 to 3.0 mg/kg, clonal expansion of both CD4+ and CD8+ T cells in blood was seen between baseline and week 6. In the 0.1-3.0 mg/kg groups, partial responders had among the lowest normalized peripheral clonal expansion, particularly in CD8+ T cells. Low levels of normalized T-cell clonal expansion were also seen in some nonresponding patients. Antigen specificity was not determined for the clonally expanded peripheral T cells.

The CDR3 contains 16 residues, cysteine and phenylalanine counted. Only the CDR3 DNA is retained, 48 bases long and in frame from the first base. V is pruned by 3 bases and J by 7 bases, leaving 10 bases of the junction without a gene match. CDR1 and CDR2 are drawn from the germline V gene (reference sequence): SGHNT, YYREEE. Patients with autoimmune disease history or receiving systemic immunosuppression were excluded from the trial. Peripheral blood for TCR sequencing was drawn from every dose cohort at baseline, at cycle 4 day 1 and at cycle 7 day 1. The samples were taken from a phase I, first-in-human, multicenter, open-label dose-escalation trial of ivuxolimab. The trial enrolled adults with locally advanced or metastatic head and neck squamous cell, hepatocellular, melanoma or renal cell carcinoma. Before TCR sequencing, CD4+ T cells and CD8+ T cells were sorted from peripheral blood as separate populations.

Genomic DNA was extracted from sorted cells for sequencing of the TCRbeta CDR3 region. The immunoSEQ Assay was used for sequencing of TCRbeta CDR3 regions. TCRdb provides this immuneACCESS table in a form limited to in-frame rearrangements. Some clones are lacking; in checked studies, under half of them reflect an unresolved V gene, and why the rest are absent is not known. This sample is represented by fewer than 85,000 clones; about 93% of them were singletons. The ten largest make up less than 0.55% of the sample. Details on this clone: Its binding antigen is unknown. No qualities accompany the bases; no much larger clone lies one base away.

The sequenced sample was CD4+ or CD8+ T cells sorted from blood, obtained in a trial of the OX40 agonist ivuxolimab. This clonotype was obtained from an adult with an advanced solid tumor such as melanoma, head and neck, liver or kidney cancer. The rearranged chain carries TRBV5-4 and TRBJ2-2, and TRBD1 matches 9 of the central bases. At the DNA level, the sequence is TGTGCCAGCAGCTCCCGACAGGGGGTTATGGGCGGGGAGCTGTTTTTT. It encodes CASSSRQGVMGGELFF.